This T cell receptor beta chain came from a study of T cells in Graves' hyperthyroidism and ophthalmopathy (dated by TCRdb to the late 2010s). The study in broad terms: Peripheral blood was sampled at the time of initial diagnosis, prior to any treatment. Thyroid tissue and blood T-cell repertoires from roughly six Graves' hyperthyroidism patients were also compared in the study. Prospective prediction of ophthalmopathy was tested in an independent validation cohort of fewer than 20 hyperthyroidism patients and 15 to 17 patients who later progressed to ophthalmopathy. TCR Vbeta CDR3 sequencing of approximately 140 peripheral blood samples (over 40 ophthalmopathy, 75 to 85 hyperthyroidism and some 17 progressor patients) is reported in the paper. A discovery cohort of roughly 100 patients, about 40 with Graves' ophthalmopathy and about 58 with stable Graves' hyperthyroidism, was used to find distinguishing TCR V-J signatures. The 75 to 100 discovery patients were randomly split 7:3 into training and test sets. After sampling, hyperthyroidism patients received methimazole starting at 30 mg daily, and ophthalmopathy patients received high-dose intravenous methylprednisolone.

What the authors observed across the whole study: In validation, the model predicted progression to ophthalmopathy with 60% to 71% sensitivity and roughly 75% specificity, a median of about 6.7 months before onset. Blood samples also contained most of the expanded thyroid clonotypes (frequency above 0.001), which suggests that blood repertoires may reflect thyroid immune responses. No statistical method was used to set the sample size in advance, and investigators knew the group allocation. Ophthalmopathy was separated from stable hyperthyroidism by a 13 V-J signature model, with over 85% sensitivity and 81% to 83% specificity obtained in cross-validation and 80%/75% obtained in testing.

This clonotype was seen ten or more times. Its antigen is not yet known. No much larger clone exists at a distance of one base, and base qualities are not known. Hyperthyroidism patients were aged 18 to 65 years and newly diagnosed, with disease duration of less than 2 months. Any patient with an uncontrolled infection, another autoimmune disease, pregnancy or lactation was excluded. Diagnoses were based on clinical symptoms, serum thyroxine and TRAb, thyroid ultrasound and orbital computed tomography. Blood from progressor patients was drawn when they were first diagnosed with hyperthyroidism, before any ophthalmopathy symptoms appeared. PBMCs were separated from roughly 10 ml of fresh peripheral blood using Ficoll-Paque density gradient centrifugation. Progressor patients were defined as those initially diagnosed with Graves' hyperthyroidism in whom ophthalmopathy developed during follow-up. Total RNA was extracted with Trizol reagent, and quality was checked on an Agilent 2100 Bioanalyzer.

Amplification of TCR beta CDR3 regions was carried out from RNA transcripts. For the first round of RT-PCR on the TCR CDR3, the HTBI primer set was used together with the Qiagen OneStep RT-PCR kit. A second multiplex PCR round built the libraries, followed by size selection and purification. Sequencing of the libraries was done on an Illumina HiSeq2000 using paired-end 100 bp reads. Processing in the source paper ran as follows. Raw data were processed with SOAPnuke, discarding reads with adapters, uncalled bases, mean Phred below 15, or no exact constant-primer or identifier match. High-quality paired reads were merged using COPE v1.2.5, and each unique nucleotide sequence was defined as a clonotype. MiTCR v1.1 was used to align clonotypes to the IMGT TRBV, TRBD and TRBJ reference segments. Analysis was restricted to V-J combinations with a frequency above 0.0001, which covered roughly 99% of repertoires. A TCS score was defined as the ratio between F50 (clonal expansion) and ExV (chaos), using BLOSUM62-based TCRdist between CDR3 peptides within each V-J. Welch's t-statistics and random forest reduced just over 500 V-J features to 10 to 15, which were used in a naive Bayes classifier (R e1071). TCRdb itself trimmed the public reads at Q25 with fastp, ran MiXCR and retained productive beta chains. Each entry is one CDR3 protein sequence, shown with its most common DNA and genes. These V and J calls derive from TCRdb rather than the authors' analysis. This sample comprises 270,000 or so distinct CDR3 sequences, around 15% of them detected only once. The top ten clones comprise about 30% of the sample.

V loses 4 bases of germline sequence and J loses 6 bases, and the interval between the two ends is 15 bases. The germline V gene yields SGHAT for CDR1 and FQNNGV for CDR2. Taken from cysteine to phenylalanine, the CDR3 has 14 residues. The entry retains the CDR3 DNA only, 42 bases that are in frame from base 1. The receptor was isolated from a woman in her fifties or sixties with Graves' hyperthyroidism that later progressed to Graves' ophthalmopathy. Specimen: blood. The chain is made from TRBV11-2 and TRBJ1-2, with the D gene call left open. For the CDR3, the sequence is CASSSRTQHDGYTF. The bases are TGTGCCAGCAGCTCGCGGACCCAGCATGATGGCTACACCTTC.